These 29 T cell receptor beta chains came from one sample sequenced in a study of CD8 T cells in ankylosing spondylitis. TCRdb itself ran the 5' RACE reads through MiXCR, one entry per CDR3 protein. The sample yields more than 500,000 distinct CDR3 sequences, 5.3% seen once. Points from the study as a whole: Blood from ankylosing spondylitis patients appeared to carry a characteristic roughly 8-variant TCR beta motif.

Antigen specificity for these receptors is unknown. Sequences were obtained from blood, either unsorted or a sorted T cell fraction (not recorded which). The source is a male donor with ankylosing spondylitis.

This clonotype was found a few times. The chain has TRBV10-3 and TRBJ2-3; 8 bases are shared with TRBD2. The CDR3 is made up of 15 amino acids. Germline values: CDR1 ENHRY, CDR2 SYGVKD. After removal of 2 bases from V and 1 base from J, the junction contained 2 bases not matched to a gene. The CDR3 spells CAISEGLAGTDTQYF. CDR3 nucleotides: TGTGCCATCAGTGAGGGACTAGCCGGCACAGATACGCAGTATTTT.

V and J are TRBV11-2 and TRBJ1-2; D may be TRBD1 (5 bases). Trimming took 5 bases from V and 0 from J, leaving 13 bases between them. CDR3 length: 15 residues. Germline loops: CDR1 SGHAT, CDR2 FQNNGV. The CDR3 DNA follows: TGTGCCAGCAGCCTGGGACCGTCTACTAACTATGGCTACACCTTC. As protein: CASSLGPSTNYGYTF.

This clonotype came up many times. CDR3 protein: CSARFAGVTPYEQYF. DNA for the CDR3: TGCAGTGCTAGATTTGCGGGAGTCACCCCTTACGAGCAGTACTTC. The chain recombines TRBV20-1 with TRBJ2-7, with TRBD2 matching 7 bases. The ends lost 2 bases at V and 4 bases at J; junction bases unmatched: 11. Germline V gene sequence: CDR1 DFQATT, CDR2 SNEGSKA (reference sequence). The CDR3 has 15 residues.

This clonotype was detected many times. The V and J genes are TRBV7-2 and TRBJ1-1; D unclear. The V gene lost 5 bases and the J gene lost 0 bases, with 16 bases spanning the gap. CDR1 is SGHTA, CDR2 FQGNSA, per germline. The CDR3 loop spans 16 amino acids. The CDR3 nucleotides are TGTGCCAGCAGCATAGGAGGTGGAGCCATGAACACTGAAGCTTTCTTT. Translated, it gives CASSIGGGAMNTEAFF.

This clonotype appeared many times. The genes are TRBV6-2 or TRBV6-3 and TRBJ2-1, with 9 nucleotides matching TRBD1. Germline assignment: CDR1 MNHEY and CDR2 SVGEGT. The J segment lost 7 bases and the V segment lost 6 bases, leaving 10 bases of the junction unmatched. CDR3 length: 15 residues. The CDR3 is CASSKDRGPVNEQFF. CDR3 nucleotides: TGTGCCAGCAGCAAGGACAGGGGTCCTGTAAATGAGCAGTTCTTC.

This clonotype was seen only a few times. The V call is TRBV2, the J call TRBJ1-4; a possible D gene is TRBD1 (5 bases). Germline loops: CDR1 SNHLY, CDR2 FYNNEI. The V and J ends lost 7 bases and 7 bases respectively, with 13 bases between them. The CDR3 has 13 residues. CDR3 amino acids: CASNRGFGEKLFF. Written as DNA, the CDR3 is TGTGCCAGCAACCGGGGGTTCGGTGAAAAACTGTTTTTT.

This clonotype was recorded many times. The chain uses TRBV27 and TRBJ2-1, with TRBD2 matching over 12 bases. This CDR3 region has 15 residues. Losses at the gene ends were 4 bases for V and 7 bases for J; bases not matched to a gene: 5. From germline, CDR1 is MNHEY and CDR2 SMNVEV (reference sequence). The DNA for the CDR3 is TGTGCCAGCAGTTCCTGGACTAGCGGGAATAATGAGCAGTTCTTC. Translation: CASSSWTSGNNEQFF.

This clonotype was observed at least ten times. The rearrangement joins TRBV20-1 to TRBJ2-3, with 13 bases matching TRBD2. Losses at the gene ends were 6 bases for V and 6 bases for J; bases not matched to a gene: 9. This CDR3 has 15 residues. The germline gives CDR1 DFQATT, CDR2 SNEGSKA (reference sequence). This CDR3 is CSAPTSGGFRDTQYF. DNA of the CDR3: TGCAGTGCCCCGACTAGCGGGGGGTTCCGGGATACGCAGTATTTT.

This clonotype occurred many times. This rearrangement joins TRBV20-1 to TRBJ1-5; tentative D call: TRBD1 (6 bases). CDR1 is DFQATT and CDR2 is SNEGSKA in the germline V gene (reference sequence). The CDR3 extends over 13 amino acids. Trimming left V 6 bases short and J 5 bases short, with 14 bases between. The CDR3 DNA is TGCAGTGCAGTGGACAGCATCGATCAGCCCCAGCATTTT. This gives the protein CSAVDSIDQPQHF.

This clonotype was seen ten or more times. The chain is built from TRBV6-5 and TRBJ1-1; no clear D gene. CDR3 length equals 11 residues. The V gene's germline CDR1 is MNHEY and CDR2 SVGAGI. Trimming left V 7 bases short and J 1 base short, with 4 bases between. As DNA, the CDR3 is TGTGCCAGCACTGGGAACACTGAAGCTTTCTTT. Protein product: CASTGNTEAFF.

This clonotype was detected ten times or more. The DNA of the CDR3 is TGTGCCAGCAGCCAACCTCTAGCGGGAGTCCCAGATACGCAGTATTTT. Translating it yields CASSQPLAGVPDTQYF. The chain uses TRBV7-9 and TRBJ2-3; 10 bases agree with TRBD2. CDR1 is SEHNR and CDR2 is FQNEAQ in the germline V gene (reference sequence). The J segment lost 4 bases and the V segment lost 5 bases, leaving 9 bases of the junction unmatched. The CDR3 runs to 16 residues.

This clonotype was seen many times. The chain is built from TRBV28 and TRBJ2-2; D possibly corresponds to TRBD2 (6 bases). Germline assignment: CDR1 MDHEN and CDR2 SYDVKM. The CDR3 runs 14 residues. Trimming took 3 bases from V and 6 from J, leaving 11 bases between them. The DNA for the CDR3 is TGTGCCAGCAGTTTGGTTGGGGAGGCCGGGGAGCTGTTTTTT. The encoded protein is CASSLVGEAGELFF.

This clonotype was detected once. The gene calls are TRBV28 and TRBJ1-5, with 7 bases matching TRBD1. CDR1 and CDR2 from the germline V gene are MDHEN and SYDVKM. The V segment lost 5 bases and the J segment 6 bases; nucleotides outside the gene matches: 10. There are 15 residues in the CDR3. CDR3 amino acids: CASSPLDRFGQPQHF. The CDR3 DNA is TGTGCCAGCAGTCCCCTGGACAGGTTCGGTCAGCCCCAGCATTTT. The full variable domain, its missing parts supplied by reference TRBV28 and TRBJ1-5, is DVKVTQSSRYLVKRTGEKVFLECVQDMDHENMFWYRQDPGLGLRLIYFSYDVKMKEKGDIPEGYSVSREKKERFSLILESASTNQTSMYLCASSPLDRFGQPQHFGDGTRLSIL.

There are a few counts of this clonotype. The chain employs TRBV4-3 and TRBJ2-5; 13 bases align to TRBD2. The germline V gene has CDR1 LGHNA and CDR2 YSLEER. The junction had 10 bases not matched to a gene; V was cut back by 4 bases and J by 5 bases. The CDR3 loop spans 17 amino acids. The CDR3 region has the DNA TGCGCCAGCAGCCCACGGGCACTAGCGGGAGGGCCGGAGACCCAGTACTTC. Amino acids: CASSPRALAGGPETQYF.

This clonotype was seen ten or more times. The rearrangement links TRBV4-3 to TRBJ2-5; D uncertain. Trimming took 1 base from V and 1 from J, leaving 4 bases between them. The CDR3 is 13 residues long. Germline CDR1 reads LGHNA; CDR2 reads YSLEER. The CDR3 loop reads CASSQVPQETQYF. DNA for the CDR3: TGCGCCAGCAGCCAAGTCCCCCAAGAGACCCAGTACTTC.

This clonotype was counted ten times or more. V usage is TRBV5-5 and J usage is TRBJ2-7, with D possibly being TRBD1 (6 bases). V was trimmed by 2 bases and J by 4 bases, leaving 10 bases between them. This CDR3 has 13 residues. Germline CDR1 and CDR2: SGHKS and YYEKEE (reference sequence). CDR3 in amino acids: CASSFRQEYEQYF. DNA of the CDR3: TGTGCCAGCAGCTTTAGACAGGAGTACGAGCAGTACTTC. The full variable domain, with the rest looked up from reference TRBV5-5 and TRBJ2-7, is DAGVTQSPTHLIKTRGQQVTLRCSPISGHKSVSWYQQVLGQGPQFIFQYYEKEERGRGNFPDRFSARQFPNYSSELNVNALLLGDSALYLCASSFRQEYEQYFGPGTRLTVT.

This clonotype was detected many times. The CDR3 loop reads CSAARWDQPQHF. The CDR3 DNA is TGCAGTGCTGCCAGGTGGGATCAGCCCCAGCATTTT. V is TRBV20-1 and J is TRBJ1-5; unclear D gene. This CDR3 region has 12 residues. Trimming removed 5 bases from V and 5 bases from J, with 10 bases in between. Germline V CDR1 and CDR2: DFQATT, SNEGSKA (reference sequence).

This clonotype has just a few counts. The rearrangement joins TRBV30 to TRBJ1-1, with D possibly matching TRBD1 (5 bases). This CDR3 is 13 amino acids long. Trimming cost V 3 bases and J 0 bases, with 8 bases left between them. Germline lookup yields CDR1 GTSNPN and CDR2 SVGIG (reference sequence). The CDR3 DNA follows: TGTGCCTGGAGGACGGACATGAACACTGAAGCTTTCTTT. Translating it yields CAWRTDMNTEAFF.

V gene TRBV18 combines with J gene TRBJ2-1; tentatively, D is TRBD1 or TRBD2 (6 bases each). Germline CDR1 and CDR2: KGHSH and LQKENI. CDR3 length equals 19 residues. V was pared by 3 bases and J by 4 bases, with 25 bases between. The CDR3 bases are TGTGCCAGCTCACCCCCCATGAGTGGAGGGGGAAGAGGGTACAATGAGCAGTTCTTC. It codes for CASSPPMSGGGRGYNEQFF.

In its sample, this clonotype was seen many times. V usage is TRBV6-5 and J usage is TRBJ2-1, with 9 bases identical to TRBD2. Germline V CDR1 and CDR2: MNHEY, SVGAGI. The CDR3 loop spans 16 amino acids. Germline trimming cut 2 bases from V and 2 bases from J; bases unmatched to any gene: 4. CDR3 in amino acids: CASSYEASGAYNEQFF. Here the CDR3 DNA reads TGTGCCAGCAGTTACGAAGCTAGCGGGGCCTACAATGAGCAGTTCTTC.

In this sample, this clonotype turned up many times. The rearrangement joins TRBV7-2 to TRBJ1-2; D gene ambiguous. This CDR3 comprises 15 residues. From germline, CDR1 is SGHTA and CDR2 FQGNSA. Trimming left V 1 base short and J 4 bases short, with 13 bases between. As DNA, the CDR3 is TGTGCCAGCAGCTTAGATCTGGGGAGAGGCTATGGCTACACCTTC. Its translation: CASSLDLGRGYGYTF. Looking up the rest from reference TRBV7-2 and TRBJ1-2 gives the full variable domain: GAGVSQSPSNKVTEKGKDVELRCDPISGHTALYWYRQSLGQGLEFLIYFQGNSAPDKSGLPSDRFSAERTGGSVSTLTIQRTQQEDSAVYLCASSLDLGRGYGYTFGSGTRLTVV.

This clonotype was detected many times. The chain employs TRBV11-1 and TRBJ2-2; D possibly corresponds to TRBD1 (6 bases). Between the trimmed V and J ends, which lost 8 bases and 7 bases, there was a span of 14 bases. CDR1 is SGHAT, CDR2 FQDESV, per germline (reference sequence). The CDR3 spans 13 residues. The CDR3 coding sequence is TGTGCCAGCTCCGGACAGTTAAACGGGGAGCTGTTTTTT. Translating gives CASSGQLNGELFF.

Turning to this clonotype: A much larger clone differs from this one at a single base, so this may be a read error. The chain combines TRBV6-5 with TRBJ2-7; TRBD1 matches 7 bases. This CDR3 is 14 amino acids long. Germline CDR1 and CDR2: MNHEY and SVGAGI. V was clipped by 4 bases and J by 6 bases; unmatched bases: 9. The CDR3 DNA reads as TGTGCCAGCAGTTCAACAGGGGCCCCCTGCGAGCAGTACTTC. Translation gives CASSSTGAPCEQYF.

The table lists this clonotype with many counts. The J gene is TRBJ2-7, the V gene TRBV18; 9 nucleotides align to TRBD1. The trim removed 6 bases at V and 1 base at J, leaving 7 bases unmatched. The CDR3 has 15 amino acids. Germline CDR1 and CDR2: KGHSH and LQKENI. The CDR3 reads CASSQAGQGSYEQYF. In nucleotides, the CDR3 is TGTGCCAGCTCCCAGGCGGGACAGGGTTCCTACGAGCAGTACTTC. The full variable domain, completed using reference TRBV18 and TRBJ2-7, is NAGVMQNPRHLVRRRGQEARLRCSPMKGHSHVYWYRQLPEEGLKFMVYLQKENIIDESGMPKERFSAEFPKEGPSILRIQQVVRGDSAAYFCASSQAGQGSYEQYFGPGTRLTVT.

This clonotype has only a few counts. V usage is TRBV25-1 and J usage is TRBJ2-7, with unresolved D. The CDR3 has 16 residues. Trimming cost V 2 bases and J 1 base, with 15 bases left between them. Germline CDR1 and CDR2: MGHDK and SYGVNS. CDR3 residues: CASSELSGRKSYEQYF. The CDR3 bases are TGTGCCAGCAGTGAACTATCTGGCAGAAAGTCCTACGAGCAGTACTTC.

The rearrangement links TRBV6-2 or TRBV6-3 to TRBJ2-7; D is possibly TRBD1 (6 bases). Germline loops: CDR1 MNHEY, CDR2 SVGEGT. The CDR3 covers 12 residues. The V and J ends lost 4 bases and 6 bases respectively, with 10 bases between them. The CDR3 region is CASSSHRAEQYF. CDR3 in DNA: TGTGCCAGCAGTTCCCACAGGGCCGAGCAGTACTTC.

This clonotype has at least ten counts. The chain employs TRBV6-1 and TRBJ2-2; D is unresolved. The length of the CDR3 is 12 residues. V gave up 6 bases and J gave up 7 bases, with 9 bases separating them. Germline V gene data show CDR1 as MNHNS and CDR2 as SASEGT. The chain's CDR3 is CASSPKGGELFF. In DNA form, the CDR3 reads TGTGCCAGCAGCCCCAAGGGCGGGGAGCTGTTTTTT.

This clonotype was seen repeatedly, ten times or more. The rearrangement uses TRBV29-1 and TRBJ2-5, with TRBD2 as a possible D gene (5 bases). The CDR3 has 13 residues. V shed 7 bases and J shed 2 bases, with 14 bases lying between them. Per germline, CDR1 SQVTM and CDR2 ANQGSEA. The CDR3 loop is CSGPRGIQETQYF. CDR3 nucleotides: TGCAGCGGCCCCCGAGGGATACAAGAGACCCAGTACTTC.

This clonotype appeared many times. This chain joins TRBV28 and TRBJ1-1; TRBD1 agrees at 9 bases. J lost 0 bases, V lost 8 bases, and 10 bases had no gene match. Germline lookup yields CDR1 MDHEN and CDR2 SYDVKM. The CDR3 runs 16 residues. The CDR3 sequence is CASQGWWDRVNTEAFF. CDR3 coding DNA: TGTGCCAGCCAAGGATGGTGGGACAGGGTGAACACTGAAGCTTTCTTT.